These 32 T cell receptor beta chains were all obtained from the same sample, sequenced in a study of blood T cell repertoires in COVID-19. Sequencing was performed with immunoSEQ multiplex PCR; in TCRdb, only in-frame clones are kept and a portion is missing. The sample yields 170,000 or so clones, 70% to 90% seen once. What was sequenced was peripheral blood. The receptors stem from a man in his fifties or sixties with active or convalescent COVID-19.

This chain connects TRBV3-1 (or the pseudogene TRBV3-2) to TRBJ2-5; 10 bases fit TRBD2. The junction had 9 bases not matched to a gene; V was cut back by 4 bases and J by 4 bases. This CDR3 is 16 amino acids long. CDR1 is LGHDT and CDR2 is YNNKEL in the germline V gene (reference sequence). CDR3 DNA: TGTGCCAGCAGCCTCCGAGCGGGAGGGCCTGGAGAGACCCAGTACTTC. This gives the protein CASSLRAGGPGETQYF.

The sample holds a few counts of this clone. This chain uses TRBV7-3 with TRBJ1-5; D is unclear. CDR3 length: 13 residues. Germline CDR1 and CDR2: SGHTA and FQGTGA. Deletions cut 4 bases from V and 6 bases from J, with 10 bases between. The CDR3 protein is CASSSISGQPQHF. The CDR3 nucleotides are TGTGCCAGCAGCTCGATCAGTGGTCAGCCCCAGCATTTT.

This clone was counted only a few times. Compared with germline, one end of the junction differs, possibly owing to a read error. J is TRBJ2-1 and V is TRBV7-7, with 10 positions matching TRBD2. Per the germline V gene, CDR1 is SSHAT and CDR2 is FNYEAQ (reference sequence). This CDR3 comprises 17 residues. The CDR3 protein is CASSLAPSGSSYNEQFF. CDR3 sequence (DNA): TGTGCTAGCAGCTTAGCGCCTAGCGGGAGCTCCTACAATGAGCAGTTCTTC.

J is TRBJ2-7 and V is TRBV4-1, with D unresolved. This CDR3 region has 13 residues. Trimming took off 0 bases at V and 5 bases at J, with 8 bases between the two ends. Germline V lookup: CDR1 MGHRA, CDR2 YSYEKL. The CDR3 bases are TGCGCCAGCAGCCAAGAACTCCTGAACGAGCAGTACTTC. It translates to CASSQELLNEQYF.

This chain connects TRBV9 to TRBJ2-7; 7 nucleotides align to TRBD1. The V gene's germline CDR1 is SGDLS and CDR2 YYNGEE. V shed 0 bases and J 0 bases; nucleotides not matched to a gene: 6. This CDR3 region has 16 residues. The CDR3 reads CASSVAGQAFSYEQYF. The CDR3 nucleotides read TGTGCCAGCAGCGTAGCTGGACAGGCATTCTCCTACGAGCAGTACTTC.

In its sample, this clone was seen once. The chain is built from TRBV4-1 and TRBJ1-5, with TRBD1 matching over 7 bases. CDR1 and CDR2 (germline): MGHRA, YSYEKL. The CDR3 covers 15 residues. The J segment lost 2 bases and the V segment lost 2 bases, leaving 3 bases of the junction unmatched. This CDR3 is CASSQPGQGNQPQHF. CDR3 DNA sequence: TGCGCCAGCAGCCAACCCGGACAGGGCAATCAGCCCCAGCATTTT.

In its sample, this clone was seen once. The chain has TRBV7-2 and TRBJ2-1; weak D call: TRBD2 (6 bases). This CDR3 spans 15 amino acids. Trimming pared 5 bases from V and 4 bases from J, leaving 15 bases between. Germline V gene sequence: CDR1 SGHTA, CDR2 FQGNSA. The CDR3 reads CASSAGVRGYNEQFF. In DNA form, the CDR3 reads TGTGCCAGCAGCGCTGGGGTTCGGGGGTACAATGAGCAGTTCTTC.

The V call is TRBV7-8, the J call TRBJ1-6, with 8 bases fitting TRBD1. The CDR3 covers 15 residues. Germline assignment: CDR1 SGHVS and CDR2 FQNEAQ. The V gene end was trimmed by 5 bases and the J gene end by 7 bases; junction bases not matched to a gene: 7. The CDR3 loop reads CASSGWTGRNSPLHF. In DNA, the CDR3 is TGTGCCAGCAGCGGCTGGACAGGGCGCAATTCACCCCTCCACTTT.

The genes are TRBV7-9 and TRBJ1-1; no firm D call. Germline CDR1 reads SEHNR; CDR2 reads FQNEAQ (reference sequence). This CDR3 has 12 residues. V was shortened by 7 bases and J by 5 bases, with 11 bases between the two germline ends. Written as DNA, the CDR3 is TGTGCCAGCACCACTCCCGGGACTGAAGCTTTCTTT. It yields the protein CASTTPGTEAFF.

CDR3 loop: CASRSDRNTGELFF. The CDR3 DNA is TGTGCCAGCAGGTCGGACAGAAACACCGGGGAGCTGTTTTTT. V gene TRBV14 combines with J gene TRBJ2-2, with D possibly matching TRBD1 (6 bases). The length of the CDR3 is 14 residues. V was pared by 6 bases and J by 2 bases, with 10 bases between. From germline, CDR1 is SGHDN and CDR2 FVKESK. Combining the CDR3 with reference TRBV14 and TRBJ2-2 gives the whole variable domain EAGVTQFPSHSVIEKGQTVTLRCDPISGHDNLYWYRRVMGKEIKFLLHFVKESKQDESGMPNNRFLAERTGGTYSTLKVQPAELEDSGVYFCASRSDRNTGELFFGEGSRLTVL.

This clone was seen a handful of times. CDR3 residues: CASSPGTGRGRETQYF. CDR3 nucleotides: TGTGCCAGCTCACCAGGGACAGGGAGGGGTCGAGAGACCCAGTACTTC. This chain uses TRBV18 with TRBJ2-5, with 9 positions matching TRBD1. CDR1 and CDR2 (germline): KGHSH, LQKENI. V shed 2 bases and J 4 bases; nucleotides not matched to a gene: 8. This CDR3 has 16 residues.

V usage is TRBV27 and J usage is TRBJ2-7, with TRBD1 as a possible D gene (7 bases). Trimming cost V 6 bases and J 0 bases, with 12 bases left between them. The CDR3 length is 14 residues. CDR1 is MNHEY, CDR2 SMNVEV, per germline (reference sequence). Here the CDR3 reads CASSRGTVSYEQYF. The CDR3 bases are TGTGCCAGCAGCCGCGGGACAGTCTCCTACGAGCAGTACTTC.

The CDR3, as DNA: TGTGCCAGCAGCATGACCGGGACAGGGTCTTACGAGCAGTACTTC. Translated, it gives CASSMTGTGSYEQYF. The rearrangement links TRBV7-2 to TRBJ2-7; 9 bases are shared with TRBD1. J gave up 4 bases and V 5 bases, and 9 bases lay outside the gene matches. Germline V gene data show CDR1 as SGHTA and CDR2 as FQGNSA. This CDR3 is 15 amino acids long.

The chain employs TRBV7-2 and TRBJ2-1, with 10 bases that match TRBD1. Unmatched junction bases numbered 10, after V lost 1 base and J lost 7 bases. This CDR3 is built from 17 residues. Germline V gives CDR1 SGHTA, CDR2 FQGNSA. As DNA, the CDR3 is TGTGCCAGCAGCTTAGTTTGGTGGGACAGGGGATGGAATGAGCAGTTCTTC. Translation: CASSLVWWDRGWNEQFF.

The rearrangement joins TRBV11-3 to TRBJ2-5; D not resolved. Germline V gives CDR1 SGHNT, CDR2 YENEEA. There are 14 residues in the CDR3. The germline V and J ends were trimmed by 5 bases and 5 bases, with 15 bases remaining between them. The CDR3, as DNA: TGTGCCAGCAGCCTCGACTCCGTTTCGGAGACCCAGTACTTC. Encoded protein: CASSLDSVSETQYF.

The chain joins TRBV7-8 to TRBJ1-2; D not certain. The CDR3 consists of 13 residues. The V and J ends lost 6 bases and 5 bases respectively, with 13 bases between them. CDR1 and CDR2 from the germline V gene are SGHVS and FQNEAQ. The chain's CDR3 is CASRADFAYGYTF. The CDR3 DNA reads TGTGCCAGCAGGGCGGACTTTGCATATGGCTACACCTTC.

The J gene is TRBJ2-6, the V gene TRBV24-1; 9 positions match TRBD1. The J segment lost 4 bases and the V segment lost 3 bases, leaving 6 bases of the junction unmatched. The germline V gene encodes CDR1 KGHDR and CDR2 SFDVKD. This CDR3 has 17 amino acids. The CDR3 protein is CATSDPRTGAGANVLTF. In DNA form, the CDR3 reads TGTGCCACCAGTGATCCTCGGACAGGGGCCGGGGCCAACGTCCTGACTTTC.

The chain links TRBV7-6 to TRBJ2-3, with 10 bases fitting TRBD1. Germline lookup yields CDR1 SGHVS and CDR2 FNYEAQ. There are 15 residues in the CDR3. The V gene end was trimmed by 5 bases and the J gene end by 4 bases; junction bases not matched to a gene: 6. The CDR3 DNA is TGTGCCAGCAGCACCGACAGGGGGCGCGCAGATACGCAGTATTTT. This codes for CASSTDRGRADTQYF.

The J gene is TRBJ2-2, the V gene TRBV7-2; D is possibly TRBD2 (5 bases). CDR3 length equals 14 residues. Germline V gives CDR1 SGHTA, CDR2 FQGNSA. The V and J ends lost 3 bases and 6 bases respectively, with 11 bases between them. CDR3: CASSFRLRAGELFF. The CDR3 nucleotides are TGTGCCAGCAGCTTCAGGCTGAGGGCCGGGGAGCTGTTTTTT.

The V gene is TRBV2, the J gene TRBJ1-5; no clear D gene. The CDR3 runs 15 residues. V gave up 5 bases and J gave up 1 base, with 12 bases separating them. Germline CDR1 SNHLY, CDR2 FYNNEI. The chain's CDR3 is CASSRELESNQPQHF. Here the CDR3 DNA reads TGTGCCAGCAGTCGGGAACTTGAGAGCAATCAGCCCCAGCATTTT. Using reference TRBV2 and TRBJ1-5 for the parts outside the CDR3, the full variable domain is EPEVTQTPSHQVTQMGQEVILRCVPISNHLYFYWYRQILGQKVEFLVSFYNNEISEKSEIFDDQFSVERPDGSNFTLKIRSTKLEDSAMYFCASSRELESNQPQHFGDGTRLSIL.

V is TRBV11-3 and J is TRBJ2-7, with D possibly TRBD2 on 5 matching bases. CDR1 is SGHNT, CDR2 YENEEA, per germline. This CDR3 comprises 13 residues. The germline V and J ends were trimmed by 5 bases and 4 bases, with 12 bases remaining between them. CDR3 sequence: CASSRGETYEQYF. The CDR3 region has the DNA TGTGCCAGCAGCCGGGGAGAAACTTACGAGCAGTACTTC.

This clone has only one observation. The rearrangement uses TRBV19 and TRBJ1-5; perhaps TRBD1 as D (5 bases). Germline values: CDR1 LNHDA, CDR2 SQIVND (reference sequence). The CDR3 has 15 residues. Trimming removed 8 bases at V and 2 bases at J, with 16 bases between. DNA of the CDR3: TGTGCCAGTGCCCAGGGCCCGGGGGGCAATCAGCCCCAGCATTTT. It yields the protein CASAQGPGGNQPQHF.

The V and J genes are TRBV7-6 and TRBJ1-6, with D possibly matching TRBD1 (6 bases). Germline CDR1 is SGHVS and CDR2 is FNYEAQ. The CDR3 consists of 15 residues. Trimming left V 5 bases short and J 3 bases short, with 11 bases between. Written as DNA, the CDR3 is TGTGCCAGCAGCACCGGACAGAGCTATAATTCACCCCTCCACTTT. This sequence encodes CASSTGQSYNSPLHF. Filled out from reference TRBV7-6 and TRBJ1-6, the complete variable domain reads GAGVSQSPRYKVTKRGQDVALRCDPISGHVSLYWYRQALGQGPEFLTYFNYEAQQDKSGLPNDRFSAERPEGSISTLTIQRTEQRDSAMYRCASSTGQSYNSPLHFGNGTRLTVT.

V usage is TRBV12-3 or TRBV12-4 and J usage is TRBJ2-1, with TRBD2 matching 7 bases. J gave up 9 bases and V 6 bases, and 8 bases lay outside the gene matches. The CDR3 length is 13 residues. The CDR3 is CASSPARGGEQFF. For the CDR3, the DNA is TGTGCCAGCAGCCCCGCTCGCGGGGGTGAGCAGTTCTTC.

The chain combines TRBV18 with TRBJ2-7, with D possibly being TRBD2 (6 bases). The CDR3 sequence is 14 residues long. V was trimmed by 4 bases and J by 2 bases, leaving 12 bases between them. Germline V gene data show CDR1 as KGHSH and CDR2 as LQKENI. CDR3 protein: CASSLETGAYEQYF. In DNA, the CDR3 is TGTGCCAGCTCACTCGAGACGGGAGCCTACGAGCAGTACTTC.

The chain recombines TRBV6-2 or TRBV6-3 with TRBJ1-1; D gene unclear. The CDR3 loop spans 12 amino acids. From germline, CDR1 is MNHEY and CDR2 SVGEGT. Deletions cut 8 bases from V and 1 base from J, with 8 bases between. The CDR3 nucleotides are TGTGCCAGCGGTTTCGGGAACACTGAAGCTTTCTTT. Its protein is CASGFGNTEAFF.

The chain recombines TRBV5-6 with TRBJ2-1; D perhaps matches TRBD1 (6 bases). This CDR3 is built from 14 residues. Germline V CDR1 and CDR2: SGHDT, YYEEEE. V lost 4 bases, J lost 8 bases, and 16 bases lay in between. CDR3 DNA: TGTGCCAGCAGCGCGAGGGGACACCGAGATGAGCAGTTCTTC. This sequence encodes CASSARGHRDEQFF.

V and J are TRBV5-1 and TRBJ2-3, with D perhaps matching TRBD1 (6 bases). CDR3 length: 16 amino acids. From germline, CDR1 is SGHRS and CDR2 YFSETQ. Trimming shortened V by 4 bases and J by 1 base, and 16 bases separated the two germline ends. CDR3 bases: TGCGCCAGCAGCCTAGGACAGAGAGTGGGCACAGATACGCAGTATTTT. It yields the protein CASSLGQRVGTDTQYF.

This chain connects TRBV6-5 to TRBJ2-5, with 7 bases aligning to TRBD2. Per the germline V gene, CDR1 is MNHEY and CDR2 is SVGAGI. Trimming took 3 bases from V and 7 from J; bases not matched to a gene: 2. The CDR3 is 12 amino acids. CDR3 region: CASSYGTTTQYF. CDR3 DNA sequence: TGTGCCAGCAGTTATGGGACTACGACCCAGTACTTC.

The chain recombines TRBV9 with TRBJ2-2; tentatively, D is TRBD1 (6 bases). V lost 0 bases, J lost 0 bases, and 12 bases lay in between. The CDR3 is made up of 17 amino acids. Germline V lookup: CDR1 SGDLS, CDR2 YYNGEE. The DNA of the CDR3 is TGTGCCAGCAGCGTAGAATTGTGGGGGCCGAACACCGGGGAGCTGTTTTTT. Amino acids: CASSVELWGPNTGELFF. Complete variable domain (other parts from reference TRBV9 and TRBJ2-2): DSGVTQTPKHLITATGQRVTLRCSPRSGDLSVYWYQQSLDQGLQFLIQYYNGEERAKGNILERFSAQQFPDLHSELNLSSLELGDSALYFCASSVELWGPNTGELFFGEGSRLTVL.

J is TRBJ2-1 and V is TRBV10-3, with a possible D match to TRBD2 (6 bases). V lost 7 bases, J lost 7 bases, and 20 bases lay in between. CDR1 and CDR2 (germline): ENHRY, SYGVKD. The CDR3 length is 15 residues. CDR3 coding DNA: TGTGCCATCAATCACCGGGACTCTAACCCGAATGAGCAGTTCTTC. It specifies CAINHRDSNPNEQFF.

The CDR3 protein is CSASVGTSFFEQYF. The CDR3, as DNA: TGCAGTGCTAGTGTGGGGACTAGCTTTTTCGAGCAGTACTTC. The V gene is TRBV20-1, the J gene TRBJ2-7; 9 bases are shared with TRBD2. CDR3 length: 14 residues. Germline lookup yields CDR1 DFQATT and CDR2 SNEGSKA (reference sequence). The junction had 9 bases not matched to a gene; V was cut back by 3 bases and J by 6 bases.